This paragraph reports one T cell receptor beta chain. The authors deemed Graves' hyperthyroidism stable absent ophthalmopathy progression within 18 months. The hyperthyroidism patients had all been newly diagnosed, and their disease duration was under 2 months. Their ages ranged from 18 to 65 years. This entry is derived from a study of T cells in Graves' hyperthyroidism and ophthalmopathy. Turning to the study itself: The initial diagnosis was the point when peripheral blood was collected, ahead of any treatment.

Template material for amplifying TCR beta CDR3 regions consisted of RNA transcripts. In the first-round RT-PCR of the TCR CDR3, the HTBI primer set was used. Each CDR3 protein gets one entry after TCRdb re-called the multiplex PCR reads with MiXCR. The repertoire holds about 480,000 distinct CDR3 sequences, with around an eighth as singletons. V lost 0 bases and J lost 7, with 11 bases in between. CDR3 length: 14 residues. The V gene's germline CDR1 is SGHRS and CDR2 YFSETQ. The sample was blood. The genes are TRBV5-1 and TRBJ1-5, with D maybe TRBD1 (5 bases). The sequence derives from a woman aged 18-30 years with Graves' hyperthyroidism. In DNA, the CDR3 is TGCGCCAGCAGCTTGGGGCAGGGCACCCAGCCCCAGCATTTT. Translated, it gives CASSLGQGTQPQHF.